The 29 T cell receptor beta chains below come from one sample, sequenced in a study of T cell responses to AZD1222 COVID-19 vaccine. Clones were sequenced by immunoSEQ multiplex PCR, and TCRdb holds only the in-frame ones, with some missing. The sample holds under 200,000 clones, roughly nine tenths seen once. The sequences come from peripheral blood, collected 28 days after the second dose of the MenACWY control vaccine. Receptors were obtained from an adult who received the MenACWY meningococcal vaccine as a control.

The genes are TRBV5-1 and TRBJ2-5; D is uncertain. The CDR3 extends over 12 amino acids. Germline V lookup: CDR1 SGHRS, CDR2 YFSETQ. V lost 0 bases and J lost 2, with 2 bases in between. CDR3 region: CASSLAQETQYF. The CDR3 DNA reads TGCGCCAGCAGCTTGGCTCAAGAGACCCAGTACTTC.

This chain links TRBV4-1 with TRBJ1-2, with 11 bases matching TRBD1. The germline CDR1 and CDR2 sequences are MGHRA and YSYEKL. The CDR3 totals 16 residues. The V gene end was trimmed by 1 base and the J gene end by 5 bases; junction bases not matched to a gene: 6. CDR3 in amino acids: CASSQGDRGVAYGYTF. The CDR3 nucleotides are TGCGCCAGCAGCCAAGGGGACAGGGGGGTCGCGTATGGCTACACCTTC.

This clone has a single count. This rearrangement joins TRBV7-2 to TRBJ2-3, with 10 bases identical to TRBD1. The CDR3 is 15 amino acids. CDR1 is SGHTA and CDR2 is FQGNSA in the germline V gene. The trim removed 4 bases at V and 3 bases at J, leaving 4 bases unmatched. The CDR3 reads CASSYDRGRTDTQYF. CDR3 in DNA: TGTGCCAGCAGCTATGACAGGGGGCGAACAGATACGCAGTATTTT.

The chain uses TRBV20-1 and TRBJ2-1, with 8 positions matching TRBD1. Germline loops: CDR1 DFQATT, CDR2 SNEGSKA (reference sequence). CDR3 length: 21 amino acids. The ends lost 3 bases at V and 0 bases at J; junction bases unmatched: 22. The CDR3 DNA sequence: TGCAGTGCTAGTCTATTTCCGGGACAGGAGCCTCTAGCCCGCTCCTACAATGAGCAGTTCTTC. Encoded protein: CSASLFPGQEPLARSYNEQFF.

The V gene is TRBV27, the J gene TRBJ2-7; D remains ambiguous. V gave up 10 bases and J gave up 4 bases, with 14 bases separating them. The germline gives CDR1 MNHEY, CDR2 SMNVEV (reference sequence). The CDR3 spans 12 residues. The CDR3 spells CATSSGGYEQYF. The CDR3 DNA sequence: TGTGCCACCTCGTCGGGTGGGTACGAGCAGTACTTC.

This chain uses TRBV6-2 or TRBV6-3 with TRBJ2-2; 10 bases fit TRBD2. The CDR3 covers 15 residues. CDR1 is MNHEY, CDR2 SVGEGT, per germline. The V and J ends lost 6 bases and 6 bases, in that order; junction bases with no gene match: 7. The CDR3: CASSAAGLAAGELFF. CDR3 coding DNA: TGTGCCAGCAGCGCCGCCGGACTAGCGGCCGGGGAGCTGTTTTTT.

The V call is TRBV6-2 or TRBV6-3, the J call TRBJ2-5; 7 bases are shared with TRBD2. This CDR3 region has 15 residues. Losses at the gene ends were 4 bases for V and 1 base for J; bases not matched to a gene: 6. CDR1 and CDR2 from the germline V gene are MNHEY and SVGEGT. CDR3 loop: CASSSMTSRQETQYF. The DNA for the CDR3 is TGTGCCAGCAGTTCCATGACTAGCCGCCAAGAGACCCAGTACTTC.

This chain links TRBV25-1 with TRBJ2-7, with 9 bases fitting TRBD1. V lost 5 bases and J lost 3; bases outside the gene matches: 5. Germline V gives CDR1 MGHDK, CDR2 SYGVNS. There are 14 residues in the CDR3. The CDR3 DNA follows: TGTGCCAGCAGTATGACAGGGGGTATCTACGAGCAGTACTTC. Encoded protein: CASSMTGGIYEQYF.

By share, this clone ranks as medium-sized. The chain recombines TRBV6-5 with TRBJ1-2; possibly TRBD1 for D (5 bases). Germline CDR1 is MNHEY and CDR2 is SVGAGI. CDR3 size: 13 residues. V lost 5 bases and J 8 bases, leaving 15 bases between the germline ends. The chain's CDR3 is CASSPGGARGYTF. Here the CDR3 DNA reads TGTGCCAGCAGTCCGGGAGGGGCCAGGGGCTACACCTTC.

V and J are TRBV7-9 and TRBJ1-4; TRBD1 aligns across 9 bases. This CDR3 region has 14 residues. V shed 6 bases, J shed 5 bases, and the junction held 4 bases outside the gene matches. Germline values: CDR1 SEHNR, CDR2 FQNEAQ (reference sequence). The DNA of the CDR3 is TGTGCCAGCAGGGCCGGGACAGGGAATGAAAAACTGTTTTTT. The encoded protein is CASRAGTGNEKLFF.

The chain is built from TRBV19 and TRBJ2-1; no clear D gene. V was trimmed by 3 bases and J by 3 bases, leaving 9 bases between them. CDR1 LNHDA and CDR2 SQIVND come from the germline V gene (reference sequence). The length of the CDR3 is 14 residues. The DNA of the CDR3 is TGTGCCAGTAGTATTGCAGCTCTCTACAATGAGCAGTTCTTC. Translating it yields CASSIAALYNEQFF.

This sequence joins TRBV7-9 and TRBJ2-1; D is ambiguous. Trimming took off 4 bases at V and 4 bases at J, with 17 bases between the two ends. Germline V gene data show CDR1 as SEHNR and CDR2 as FQNEAQ (reference sequence). This CDR3 contains 16 residues. CDR3 nucleotides: TGTGCCAGCAGCTCCCCGACCCGGAGTGGATACAATGAGCAGTTCTTC. Protein sequence: CASSSPTRSGYNEQFF.

The rearrangement uses TRBV7-3 and TRBJ1-6; TRBD1 agrees at 7 bases. This CDR3 contains 14 residues. After removal of 9 bases from V and 8 bases from J, the junction contained 10 bases not matched to a gene. Germline values: CDR1 SGHTA, CDR2 FQGTGA. CDR3 amino acids: CASLQGGKDSPLHF. CDR3 sequence (DNA): TGTGCCAGTCTCCAGGGGGGAAAGGATTCACCCCTCCACTTT.

The V call is TRBV7-2, the J call TRBJ2-5; either TRBD1 or TRBD2 may fit D (6 bases each). The V end lost 0 bases, the J end lost 5 bases, and 13 bases lay between the germline ends. The CDR3 is 15 amino acids. Germline V CDR1 and CDR2: SGHTA, FQGNSA. The CDR3 here is CASSLAPGAGETQYF. In DNA form, the CDR3 reads TGTGCCAGCAGCTTAGCCCCGGGGGCGGGTGAGACCCAGTACTTC.

The V and J genes are TRBV28 and TRBJ1-4, with 7 bases matching TRBD1. The V and J ends lost 6 bases and 0 bases, in that order; junction bases with no gene match: 7. Germline V CDR1 and CDR2: MDHEN, SYDVKM. This CDR3 has 16 amino acids. The CDR3 DNA reads as TGTGCCAGCAGCCGCCTTGGGACAGCAACTAATGAAAAACTGTTTTTT. Translating it yields CASSRLGTATNEKLFF.

The V gene is TRBV7-7, the J gene TRBJ2-7; TRBD2 aligns across 10 bases. V was clipped by 3 bases and J by 5 bases; unmatched bases: 10. CDR3 size: 16 residues. Looked up from germline, CDR1 is SSHAT and CDR2 is FNYEAQ (reference sequence). The CDR3 loop reads CASSLGGLAGVDEQYF. CDR3 sequence (DNA): TGTGCCAGCAGCTTGGGGGGGCTAGCGGGAGTGGACGAGCAGTACTTC.

This chain links TRBV12-3 or TRBV12-4 with TRBJ1-1, with D uncertain. The V gene lost 2 bases and the J gene lost 4 bases, with 8 bases spanning the gap. The CDR3 length is 13 residues. As DNA, the CDR3 is TGTGCCAGCAGTTTAACTCTGTCCACTGAAGCTTTCTTT. This codes for CASSLTLSTEAFF.

The chain is built from TRBV9 and TRBJ2-7; TRBD2 matches 8 bases. CDR1 is SGDLS and CDR2 is YYNGEE in the germline V gene. The CDR3 runs 14 residues. The V gene end was trimmed by 7 bases and the J gene end by 3 bases; junction bases not matched to a gene: 9. This chain's CDR3 is CASPPAGGLYEQYF. The CDR3 DNA is TGTGCCAGCCCCCCGGCGGGAGGACTCTACGAGCAGTACTTC.

The chain uses TRBV5-4 and TRBJ1-6; no definite D call. Trimming removed 8 bases from V and 0 bases from J, with 9 bases in between. The CDR3 extends over 14 amino acids. The V gene's germline CDR1 is SGHNT and CDR2 YYREEE (reference sequence). In DNA form, the CDR3 reads TGTGCCAGATGCGCGAGCTCCTATAATTCACCCCTCCACTTT. Translation gives CARCASSYNSPLHF. Supplemented by reference TRBV5-4 and TRBJ1-6, the full variable domain reads ETGVTQSPTHLIKTRGQQVTLRCSSQSGHNTVSWYQQALGQGPQFIFQYYREEENGRGNFPPRFSGLQFPNYSSELNVNALELDDSALYLCARCASSYNSPLHFGNGTRLTVT.

The V call is TRBV6-5, the J call TRBJ1-5; 7 bases align to TRBD1. This CDR3 contains 14 residues. The germline V gene has CDR1 MNHEY and CDR2 SVGAGI. V was pared by 6 bases and J by 9 bases, with 11 bases of the junction left unmatched. DNA for the CDR3: TGTGCCAGCAGCGTATCCCGAGGGGGCGGGCCCCAGCATTTT. Protein sequence: CASSVSRGGGPQHF.

The chain recombines TRBV9 with TRBJ1-2; D possibly corresponds to TRBD1 (6 bases). The V end lost 0 bases, the J end lost 8 bases, and 11 bases lay between the germline ends. The CDR3 consists of 13 residues. CDR1 is SGDLS, CDR2 YYNGEE, per germline. In DNA form, the CDR3 reads TGTGCCAGCAGCGTAGAACAGGGCCAAGGCTACACCTTC. Its protein is CASSVEQGQGYTF.

The gene calls are TRBV7-9 and TRBJ1-2; TRBD1 matches at 7 bases. J was trimmed by 0 bases and V by 1 base; bases with no gene match: 11. From germline, CDR1 is SEHNR and CDR2 FQNEAQ (reference sequence). There are 18 residues in the CDR3. This CDR3 reads CASSLEAFGTASNYGYTF. The DNA for the CDR3 is TGTGCCAGCAGCTTAGAGGCTTTCGGGACAGCTTCTAACTATGGCTACACCTTC.

The genes are TRBV9 and TRBJ2-7; D tentatively reads TRBD1 or TRBD2 (6 bases each). V was clipped by 3 bases and J by 2 bases, with 15 bases between them. CDR1 is SGDLS, CDR2 YYNGEE, per germline. This CDR3 is 15 amino acids long. CDR3 bases: TGTGCCAGCAGCGAGAGAGGGGGGCTGGCCTACGAGCAGTACTTC. As protein: CASSERGGLAYEQYF.

CDR3 sequence: CASSRGQGGTEAFF. DNA of the CDR3: TGTGCCAGCAGCCGTGGACAGGGAGGCACTGAAGCTTTCTTT. The chain couples TRBV11-3 to TRBJ1-1, with TRBD1 matching 8 bases. After removal of 5 bases from V and 4 bases from J, the junction contained 6 bases not matched to a gene. The germline V gene has CDR1 SGHNT and CDR2 YENEEA. CDR3 length equals 14 residues.

The rearrangement links TRBV24-1 to TRBJ1-2; tentative D call: TRBD1 (6 bases). CDR1 is KGHDR, CDR2 SFDVKD, per germline. The length of the CDR3 is 16 residues. With 4 bases removed from V and 6 bases from J, the gap between germline ends came to 20 bases. This CDR3 is CATSDSTPTGTHGYTF. CDR3 in DNA: TGTGCCACCAGTGACTCCACACCTACCGGGACACATGGCTACACCTTC.

CDR3 loop: CASSTGGLKFYEQYF. The CDR3 region has the DNA TGTGCCAGCAGCACCGGGGGGCTCAAGTTCTACGAGCAGTACTTC. The rearrangement uses TRBV28 and TRBJ2-7; D may be TRBD2 (7 bases). V was shortened by 6 bases and J by 3 bases, with 18 bases between the two germline ends. Germline values: CDR1 MDHEN, CDR2 SYDVKM. The CDR3 runs 15 residues.

This clone was seen only once. The chain recombines TRBV7-9 with TRBJ2-5, with 7 bases that match TRBD1. The germline V gene encodes CDR1 SEHNR and CDR2 FQNEAQ (reference sequence). This CDR3 comprises 16 residues. V lost 1 base and J lost 1; bases outside the gene matches: 6. In DNA, the CDR3 is TGTGCCAGCAGCTTAGTAGGGACAGCTACCCAAGAGACCCAGTACTTC. Translating gives CASSLVGTATQETQYF.

Concerning this clone: The identical CDR3 is also encoded by other nucleotide sequences in the sample. This chain's CDR3 is CASSPQGNYGYTF. CDR3 nucleotide sequence: TGTGCCAGTAGTCCTCAGGGGAACTATGGCTACACCTTC. The chain joins TRBV19 to TRBJ1-2; tentative D call: TRBD1 (6 bases). This CDR3 has 13 amino acids. CDR1 and CDR2 (germline): LNHDA, SQIVND (reference sequence). Trimming cost V 5 bases and J 2 bases, with 9 bases left between them.

The chain joins TRBV5-8 to TRBJ1-1; TRBD1 is a possible D gene (6 bases). V was cut by 5 bases and J by 4 bases, with 12 bases left in between. Per the germline V gene, CDR1 is SGHTS and CDR2 is YDEGEE. The CDR3 has 13 residues. The CDR3, as DNA: TGTGCCAGCAGGGCGACAGGTGGCACTGAAGCTTTCTTT. Translated, it gives CASRATGGTEAFF.